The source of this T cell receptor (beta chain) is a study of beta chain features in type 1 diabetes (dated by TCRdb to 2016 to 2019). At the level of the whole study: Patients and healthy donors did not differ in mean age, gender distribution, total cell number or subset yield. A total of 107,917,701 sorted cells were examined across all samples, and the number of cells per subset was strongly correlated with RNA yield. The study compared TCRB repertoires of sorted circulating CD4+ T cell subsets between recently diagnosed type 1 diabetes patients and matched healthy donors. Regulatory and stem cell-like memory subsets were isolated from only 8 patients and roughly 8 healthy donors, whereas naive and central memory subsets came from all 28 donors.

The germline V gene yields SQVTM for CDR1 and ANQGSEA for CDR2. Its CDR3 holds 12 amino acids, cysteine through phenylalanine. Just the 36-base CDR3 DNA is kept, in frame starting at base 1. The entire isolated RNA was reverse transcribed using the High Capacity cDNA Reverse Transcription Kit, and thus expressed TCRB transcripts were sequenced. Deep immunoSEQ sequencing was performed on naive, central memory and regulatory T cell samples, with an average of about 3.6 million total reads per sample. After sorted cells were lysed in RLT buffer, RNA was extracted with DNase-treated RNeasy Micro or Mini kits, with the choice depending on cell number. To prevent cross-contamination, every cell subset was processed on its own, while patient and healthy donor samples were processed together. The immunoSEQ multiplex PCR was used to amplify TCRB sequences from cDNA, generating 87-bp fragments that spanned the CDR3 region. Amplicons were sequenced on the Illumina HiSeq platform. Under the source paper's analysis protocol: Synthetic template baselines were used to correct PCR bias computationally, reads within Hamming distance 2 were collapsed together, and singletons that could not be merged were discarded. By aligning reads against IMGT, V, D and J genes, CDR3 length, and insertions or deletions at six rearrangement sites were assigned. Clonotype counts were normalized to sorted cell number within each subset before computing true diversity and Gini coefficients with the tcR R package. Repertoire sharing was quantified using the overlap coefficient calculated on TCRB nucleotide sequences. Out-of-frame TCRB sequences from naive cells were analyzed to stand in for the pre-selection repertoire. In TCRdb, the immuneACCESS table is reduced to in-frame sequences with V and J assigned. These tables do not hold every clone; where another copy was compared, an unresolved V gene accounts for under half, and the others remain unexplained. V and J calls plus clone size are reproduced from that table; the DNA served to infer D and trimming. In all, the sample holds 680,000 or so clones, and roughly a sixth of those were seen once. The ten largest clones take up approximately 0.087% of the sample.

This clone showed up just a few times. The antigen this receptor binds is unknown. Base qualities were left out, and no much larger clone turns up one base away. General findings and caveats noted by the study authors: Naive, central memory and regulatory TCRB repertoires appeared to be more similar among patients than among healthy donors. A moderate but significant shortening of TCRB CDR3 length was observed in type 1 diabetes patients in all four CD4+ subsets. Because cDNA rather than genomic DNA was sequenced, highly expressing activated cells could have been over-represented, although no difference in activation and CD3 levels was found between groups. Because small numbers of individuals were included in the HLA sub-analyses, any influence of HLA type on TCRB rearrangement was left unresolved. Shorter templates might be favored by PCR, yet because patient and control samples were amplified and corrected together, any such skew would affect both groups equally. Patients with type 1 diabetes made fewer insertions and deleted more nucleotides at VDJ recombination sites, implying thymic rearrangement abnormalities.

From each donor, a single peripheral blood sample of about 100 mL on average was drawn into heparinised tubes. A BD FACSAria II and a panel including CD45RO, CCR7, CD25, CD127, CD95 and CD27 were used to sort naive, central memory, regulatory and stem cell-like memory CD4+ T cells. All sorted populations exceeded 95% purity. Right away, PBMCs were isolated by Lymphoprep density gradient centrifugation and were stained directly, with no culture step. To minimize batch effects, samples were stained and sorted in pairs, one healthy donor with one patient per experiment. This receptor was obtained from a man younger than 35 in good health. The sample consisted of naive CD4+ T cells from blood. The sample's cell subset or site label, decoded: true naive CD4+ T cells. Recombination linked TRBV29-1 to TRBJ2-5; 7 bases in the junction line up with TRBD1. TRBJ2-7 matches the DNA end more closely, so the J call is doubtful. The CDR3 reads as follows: CSGQGQELEQYF. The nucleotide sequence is TGCAGCGGACAGGGACAAGAGCTCGAGCAGTACTTC.